A selection of T cell receptor beta chains follows, all from one sample in a study of blood T cells in healthy people across ages. TCRdb re-analysed the 5' RACE reads in MiXCR, keeping a single row per CDR3 protein. Counted here are about 580,000 distinct CDR3 sequences, more than 45% occurring once; the ten biggest clones make up 20% to 25%. The sequencing input was blood. These receptors were collected from a man older than 75 in good health. Each CDR3 is given with its conserved first and last residue. The order of the fields is V gene, J gene, CDR3 protein.

v_call: TRBV20-1
j_call: TRBJ1-6
cdr3_aa: CSARSDSGNSPLHF

v_call: TRBV7-2
j_call: TRBJ2-3
cdr3_aa: CASSLNVGTSTDTQYF

v_call: TRBV6-5
j_call: TRBJ1-1
cdr3_aa: CASSYSGHSGTEAFF

v_call: TRBV10-3
j_call: TRBJ2-1
cdr3_aa: CAISPDSYNEQFF

v_call: TRBV11-2
j_call: TRBJ2-7
cdr3_aa: CASSPFDRRHYEQYF

v_call: TRBV5-1
j_call: TRBJ2-6
cdr3_aa: CASSFDASGANVLTF

v_call: TRBV29-1
j_call: TRBJ2-6
cdr3_aa: CSVAYYRGPGANVLTF

v_call: TRBV27
j_call: TRBJ2-5
cdr3_aa: CATRRRTNEETQYF

v_call: TRBV29-1
j_call: TRBJ2-5
cdr3_aa: CSVGSRTAEQYF

v_call: TRBV6-2/TRBV6-3
j_call: TRBJ2-2
cdr3_aa: CASWAGIDTGELFF

v_call: TRBV6-5
j_call: TRBJ2-7
cdr3_aa: CASSYSGGTGEQYF

v_call: TRBV28
j_call: TRBJ2-7
cdr3_aa: CASTPVGGLISYEQYF

v_call: TRBV6-6
j_call: TRBJ2-1
cdr3_aa: CASSDASGAHNEQFF

v_call: TRBV7-9
j_call: TRBJ2-1
cdr3_aa: CSSSPSGSAQFF

v_call: TRBV7-6
j_call: TRBJ2-5
cdr3_aa: CASSLYLGETQYF

v_call: TRBV5-1
j_call: TRBJ1-2
cdr3_aa: CASSPHGDGYTF

v_call: TRBV28
j_call: TRBJ2-3
cdr3_aa: CASSFEYITDTQYF

v_call: TRBV6-6
j_call: TRBJ2-3
cdr3_aa: CASSPSGRRGTDTQYF

v_call: TRBV5-1
j_call: TRBJ1-2
cdr3_aa: CASMDITNYGYTF

v_call: TRBV5-1
j_call: TRBJ2-3
cdr3_aa: CASKGAPSGDTQYF

v_call: TRBV20-1
j_call: TRBJ2-5
cdr3_aa: CSASATSGNQETQYF

v_call: TRBV7-2
j_call: TRBJ2-2
cdr3_aa: CASSLGQGSGELFF

v_call: TRBV20-1
j_call: TRBJ2-5
cdr3_aa: CSARDELAGGTQYF

v_call: TRBV20-1
j_call: TRBJ2-1
cdr3_aa: CSPRVFNEQFF

v_call: TRBV2
j_call: TRBJ1-6
cdr3_aa: CASSEQGALGNSPLHF